This paragraph reports one T cell receptor (beta chain). After removal of 3 bases from V and 2 bases from J, the junction contained 5 bases not matched to a gene. The CDR3 is 15 residues long. Germline V gives CDR1 SGHDT, CDR2 YYEEEE. The data derive from a study of blood T cell repertoires in COVID-19. Whole-study context: T cells, B-cell-depleted T cells, or PBMCs supplied cDNA or gDNA.

Profiled with immunoSEQ multiplex PCR; TCRdb holds only in-frame clones, not every one. The sample lists more than 100,000 clones; roughly 84% were seen once. Sequenced: peripheral blood. The chain links TRBV5-6 to TRBJ1-3; 7 positions agree with TRBD1. The source of this sequence is a human donor in a cohort sampled during active or convalescent COVID-19. CDR3 loop: CASSSRGFTGNTIYF. The DNA of the CDR3 is TGTGCCAGCAGCTCCAGGGGGTTTACTGGAAACACCATATATTTT.